The TCR beta chain under discussion was sequenced for a study of T cells in Graves' hyperthyroidism and ophthalmopathy. From RNA transcripts, TCR beta CDR3 regions were amplified. Using the HTBI primer set, a first-round RT-PCR was run on the TCR CDR3. One entry per CDR3 protein, called by TCRdb with MiXCR from the multiplex PCR reads. The sample includes roughly 500,000 distinct CDR3 sequences, 14% seen only once; the top ten take 4.5% to 6%. The CDR3 sequence is 15 residues long. Germline CDR1 reads LNHDA; CDR2 reads SQIVND (reference sequence). Trimming shortened V by 7 bases and J by 0 bases, and 13 bases separated the two germline ends.

The rearrangement joins TRBV19 to TRBJ2-1; possibly TRBD1 or TRBD2 for D (6 bases each). The sample taken for sequencing was blood. This clonotype originated in a woman between 25 and 40 years old with Graves' hyperthyroidism that later progressed to Graves' ophthalmopathy. The CDR3 nucleotides are TGTGCCAGTACCCCCGAGGGGGGCTCCTACAATGAGCAGTTCTTC. Translating gives CASTPEGGSYNEQFF.